These 29 T cell receptor beta chains came from one sample sequenced in a study of T cells in Graves' hyperthyroidism and ophthalmopathy. Amplification targeted TCR beta CDR3 regions from RNA transcripts. Researchers ran a first-round RT-PCR on the TCR CDR3 using the HTBI primer set. TCRdb reprocessed the multiplex PCR reads via MiXCR and lists one record per CDR3 protein. Of some 620,000 distinct CDR3 sequences listed, about a sixth are singletons. The sequenced sample was blood. Receptors originate from a woman aged 25 to 39 with Graves' hyperthyroidism.

The count of this clonotype is one. A read error is possible here, since a much larger clone lies one base away. The chain uses TRBV20-1 and TRBJ2-7; the match to TRBD2 covers 7 bases. Germline values: CDR1 DFQATT, CDR2 SNEGSKA (reference sequence). The CDR3 spans 13 residues. Here the CDR3 DNA reads TGCAGTGCAAGAGGGAGGGGATCCTACGAGCAGCACTTC. This encodes CSARGRGSYEQHF.

Points on this clonotype: This may come from a read error, since a much larger clone is one base off. V is TRBV11-2 and J is TRBJ2-7; 7 nucleotides agree with TRBD2. This CDR3 contains 15 residues. CDR1 and CDR2 from the germline V gene are SGHAT and FQNNGV. DNA for the CDR3: TGTGCCAGCAGCTCCTCCGGGACTAACTCCTGCGAGCAGTACTTC. Translated, it gives CASSSSGTNSCEQYF.

This chain uses TRBV28 with TRBJ2-7; weak D call: TRBD2 (6 bases). Germline V gene lookup returns CDR1 MDHEN and CDR2 SYDVKM. V shed 7 bases and J shed 7 bases, with 14 bases lying between them. The CDR3 is 12 amino acids. The CDR3: CASIGGIHEQYF. CDR3 sequence (DNA): TGTGCCAGCATCGGGGGAATTCATGAGCAGTACTTC.

The table lists this clonotype with a few counts. The chain joins TRBV4-1 to TRBJ1-1, with D perhaps matching TRBD1 (6 bases). The germline V gene has CDR1 MGHRA and CDR2 YSYEKL. CDR3 length: 15 amino acids. V gave up 1 base and J gave up 4 bases, with 13 bases separating them. CDR3 DNA sequence: TGCGCCAGCAGCCAAGCGTACAGGGCCCCCACTGAAGCTTTCTTT. Translation: CASSQAYRAPTEAFF.

The chain links TRBV11-2 to TRBJ1-5, with D unclear. The V end was cut by 5 bases, the J end by 7 bases, with 12 bases between. CDR3 length: 13 residues. Germline CDR1 and CDR2: SGHAT and FQNNGV. The CDR3 loop is CASSPNMGQPQHF. As DNA, the CDR3 is TGTGCCAGCAGCCCGAATATGGGGCAGCCCCAGCATTTT.

This clonotype was counted a few times. Its ends do not fully match the called genes, so a read error is possible. The chain uses TRBV6-1 and TRBJ2-1, with D perhaps TRBD2 (5 bases). The CDR3 contains 11 residues. Germline CDR1 and CDR2: MNHNS and SASEGT. The CDR3 bases are TGCACGACTACTTCCTACAATGAGCAGTTCTTC. Amino acid sequence: CTTTSYNEQFF.

The table lists this clonotype with many counts. V and J are TRBV2 and TRBJ2-3; TRBD2 matches 12 bases. The V gene end was trimmed by 3 bases and the J gene end by 14 bases; junction bases not matched to a gene: 3. Germline V gene lookup returns CDR1 SNHLY and CDR2 FYNNEI. CDR3 length: 12 amino acids. CDR3 DNA sequence: TGTGCCAGCAGTGACCTAGCGGGAGGGCTGTATTTT. Translating it yields CASSDLAGGLYF.

This clonotype was seen ten or more times. The chain is built from TRBV28 and TRBJ1-1; D unresolved. The germline V and J ends were trimmed by 5 bases and 4 bases, with 14 bases remaining between them. Germline V lookup: CDR1 MDHEN, CDR2 SYDVKM. The CDR3 is 14 amino acids. CDR3 sequence: CASSPLRARTEAFF. As DNA, the CDR3 is TGTGCCAGCAGTCCCTTACGGGCCCGCACTGAAGCTTTCTTT.

The chain has TRBV4-3 and TRBJ2-5; D possibly uses TRBD1 or TRBD2 (6 bases each). V was pared by 0 bases and J by 4 bases, with 9 bases between. The CDR3 consists of 14 residues. CDR1 is LGHNA, CDR2 YSLEER, per germline. CDR3 nucleotides: TGCGCCAGCAGCCAAGAGGGGGGCGCAGAGACCCAGTACTTC. Amino acids: CASSQEGGAETQYF.

In this sample, this clonotype turned up many times. The CDR3, as DNA: TGTGCCAGCAGTTTGGGTCTAAGGGTCGGCGAGCAGTACTTC. Amino acids: CASSLGLRVGEQYF. This chain uses TRBV27 with TRBJ2-7; D is unresolved. The V gene's germline CDR1 is MNHEY and CDR2 SMNVEV (reference sequence). The V end was cut by 3 bases, the J end by 6 bases, with 15 bases between. This CDR3 spans 14 amino acids.

This rearrangement joins TRBV15 to TRBJ2-2; D remains ambiguous. Germline-derived CDR1 and CDR2 are LNHNV and YYDKDF (reference sequence). V shed 0 bases and J shed 7 bases, with 9 bases lying between them. The CDR3 covers 14 residues. The CDR3 reads CATSRDRSLGELFF. DNA for the CDR3: TGTGCCACCAGCAGAGACAGGTCCCTCGGGGAGCTGTTTTTT.

The rearrangement uses TRBV7-2 and TRBJ2-1; 11 bases line up with TRBD2. The germline CDR1 and CDR2 sequences are SGHTA and FQGNSA. V shed 1 base, J shed 9 bases, and the junction held 5 bases outside the gene matches. This CDR3 has 15 amino acids. CDR3 nucleotide sequence: TGTGCCAGCAGCTTAGTCGGGACTAGCGGTGGTGAGCAGTTCTTC. This sequence encodes CASSLVGTSGGEQFF. Using reference TRBV7-2 and TRBJ2-1 for the parts outside the CDR3, the full variable domain is GAGVSQSPSNKVTEKGKDVELRCDPISGHTALYWYRQSLGQGLEFLIYFQGNSAPDKSGLPSDRFSAERTGGSVSTLTIQRTQQEDSAVYLCASSLVGTSGGEQFFGPGTRLTVL.

This clonotype was seen many times. The chain recombines TRBV7-3 with TRBJ1-2; D is perhaps TRBD1 (5 bases). V dropped 1 base and J dropped 7 bases, with 10 bases sitting between them. This CDR3 region has 13 residues. CDR1 and CDR2 from the germline V gene are SGHTA and FQGTGA. The DNA of the CDR3 is TGTGCCAGCAGCTTAAGAGCCAGGGCTGGCTACACCTTC. It translates to CASSLRARAGYTF.

The rearrangement links TRBV6-2 or TRBV6-3 to TRBJ1-5, with unresolved D. The CDR3 runs to 17 residues. The V end was cut by 4 bases, the J end by 1 base, with 17 bases between. CDR1 MNHEY and CDR2 SVGEGT come from the germline V gene. Here the CDR3 DNA reads TGTGCCAGCAGTTTTGGGTCCACTTTGGGGAGCAATCAGCCCCAGCATTTT. It encodes CASSFGSTLGSNQPQHF.

As for this clonotype: A much larger clone lies one base from this, so it may be a read error. The rearrangement uses TRBV20-1 and TRBJ2-7; D unclear. The CDR3 is 14 amino acids. Germline CDR1 reads DFQATT; CDR2 reads SNEGSKA (reference sequence). The CDR3 here is CSAGPLGPSYKQYF. For the CDR3, the DNA is TGCAGTGCTGGTCCGCTGGGTCCCTCCTACAAGCAGTACTTC.

The table lists this clonotype with many counts. V is TRBV2 and J is TRBJ2-1; 7 bases are a match to TRBD1. The CDR3 totals 18 residues. Germline V CDR1 and CDR2: SNHLY, FYNNEI. V was pared by 4 bases and J by 3 bases, with 15 bases of the junction left unmatched. CDR3 in amino acids: CASSVGRGRTTSYNEQFF. DNA for the CDR3: TGTGCCAGCAGTGTAGGTAGGGGGCGAACGACCAGCTACAATGAGCAGTTCTTC.

This clonotype was counted ten times or more. This chain joins TRBV12-3 or TRBV12-4 and TRBJ2-5; 11 bases align to TRBD1. The J segment lost 1 base and the V segment lost 5 bases, leaving 3 bases of the junction unmatched. This CDR3 spans 15 amino acids. CDR3 DNA: TGTGCCAGCAGTGGGACAGGGGGATTCCAAGAGACCCAGTACTTC. Translation: CASSGTGGFQETQYF.

At least ten counts were recorded for this clonotype. The chain combines TRBV10-3 with TRBJ2-7; tentative D call: TRBD2 (6 bases). The CDR3 consists of 14 residues. With 0 bases removed from V and 2 bases from J, the gap between germline ends came to 8 bases. The V gene's germline CDR1 is ENHRY and CDR2 SYGVKD. DNA of the CDR3: TGTGCCATCAGTGAGTCGGAGGGGACCTACGAGCAGTACTTC. Encoded protein: CAISESEGTYEQYF.

The V gene is TRBV5-1, the J gene TRBJ1-3, with unresolved D. The CDR3 has 14 amino acids. The germline V gene encodes CDR1 SGHRS and CDR2 YFSETQ. V lost 3 bases, J lost 2 bases, and 9 bases lay in between. CDR3 residues: CASSSSETGNTIYF. DNA of the CDR3: TGCGCCAGCAGCTCCTCCGAGACTGGAAACACCATATATTTT.

The table lists this clonotype with many counts. The chain has TRBV2 and TRBJ1-4; 10 nucleotides match TRBD1. The trim removed 5 bases at V and 8 bases at J, leaving 5 bases unmatched. The CDR3 sequence is 14 residues long. From germline, CDR1 is SNHLY and CDR2 FYNNEI. The CDR3 DNA reads TGTGCCAGCAGTAGAGAGACAGGGGGCGAAAAACTGTTTTTT. It specifies CASSRETGGEKLFF.

This clonotype was detected many times. The V call is TRBV7-2, the J call TRBJ2-7, with D perhaps being TRBD1 or TRBD2 (5 bases each). Per germline, CDR1 SGHTA and CDR2 FQGNSA. The CDR3 consists of 15 residues. The V end was cut by 5 bases, the J end by 3 bases, with 17 bases between. Here the CDR3 DNA reads TGTGCCAGCAGCGCCGGGGCCACAGCCCTCTACGAGCAGTACTTC. It translates to CASSAGATALYEQYF.

This clonotype turned up a few times. The chain is built from TRBV4-2 and TRBJ1-1; no definite D call. V lost 0 bases and J lost 1, with 6 bases in between. This CDR3 is 14 amino acids long. Germline CDR1 reads LGHNA; CDR2 reads YNFKEQ. CDR3 loop: CASSQDLSNTEAFF. In nucleotides, the CDR3 is TGTGCCAGCAGCCAAGATCTGTCGAACACTGAAGCTTTCTTT.

This chain joins TRBV20-1 and TRBJ2-3, with D possibly matching TRBD2 (6 bases). This CDR3 region has 13 residues. The V and J ends lost 6 bases and 1 base respectively, with 11 bases between them. Per the germline V gene, CDR1 is DFQATT and CDR2 is SNEGSKA (reference sequence). CDR3 sequence (DNA): TGCAGTGCATTAGCGGAGCGCACAGATACGCAGTATTTT. This encodes CSALAERTDTQYF.

This clonotype has at least ten counts. The rearrangement links TRBV6-1 to TRBJ2-1, with TRBD2 matching over 13 bases. CDR3 length: 14 residues. Germline CDR1 reads MNHNS; CDR2 reads SASEGT. V lost 7 bases to trimming and J lost 9 bases; unmatched junction nucleotides: 6. The CDR3 nucleotides are TGTGCCAGCAACAAACTAGCGGGAGGGATTGAGCAGTTCTTC. It specifies CASNKLAGGIEQFF.

This clonotype occurred many times. The CDR3 DNA reads as TGCAGTGCTAGAGCAGGGAGGGCTCCTAGGGAGCAGTACTTC. Encoded protein: CSARAGRAPREQYF. V gene TRBV20-1 combines with J gene TRBJ2-7, with TRBD2 matching over 7 bases. CDR3 length: 14 residues. Looked up from germline, CDR1 is DFQATT and CDR2 is SNEGSKA (reference sequence). Unmatched junction bases numbered 10, after V lost 1 base and J lost 7 bases.

This clonotype was counted many times. CDR3 in amino acids: CASSLGRSSRYF. In DNA form, the CDR3 reads TGTGCCAGCAGCTTAGGTCGGTCCAGCCGCTACTTC. The chain links TRBV13 to TRBJ2-5; D ambiguous. The germline CDR1 and CDR2 sequences are PRHDT and FYEKMQ (reference sequence). This CDR3 spans 12 amino acids. V shed 0 bases and J shed 14 bases, with 13 bases lying between them.

This clonotype was counted a few times. The chain combines TRBV29-1 with TRBJ1-4; no firm D call. Trimming removed 6 bases from V and 0 bases from J, with 14 bases in between. Germline assignment: CDR1 SQVTM and CDR2 ANQGSEA. This CDR3 spans 15 amino acids. CDR3 nucleotides: TGCAGCGTCCTACGCCGGGAGGCAACTAATGAAAAACTGTTTTTT. Amino acid sequence: CSVLRREATNEKLFF.

This clonotype was seen a handful of times. At one boundary the junction diverges from the germline segment, which might be a read error. The DNA for the CDR3 is TGTGCCTGGAGTGGTAGTTCCGGAAGCCCCACATATACGCAGTATTTT. It encodes CAWSGSSGSPTYTQYF. V is TRBV30 and J is TRBJ2-3; D remains unclear. CDR1 GTSNPN and CDR2 SVGIG come from the germline V gene (reference sequence). The CDR3 sequence is 16 residues long.

This clonotype has just a few counts. The chain carries TRBV7-9 and TRBJ2-5; TRBD2 agrees at 14 bases. The CDR3 contains 20 residues. With 4 bases clipped from V and 2 bases from J, the junction kept 15 bases outside the gene matches. Germline V CDR1 and CDR2: SEHNR, FQNEAQ (reference sequence). CDR3 coding DNA: TGTGCCAGCAGCTCGGGACTAGCGGGAGACTTTGATTACAAACAAGAGACCCAGTACTTC. It codes for CASSSGLAGDFDYKQETQYF.